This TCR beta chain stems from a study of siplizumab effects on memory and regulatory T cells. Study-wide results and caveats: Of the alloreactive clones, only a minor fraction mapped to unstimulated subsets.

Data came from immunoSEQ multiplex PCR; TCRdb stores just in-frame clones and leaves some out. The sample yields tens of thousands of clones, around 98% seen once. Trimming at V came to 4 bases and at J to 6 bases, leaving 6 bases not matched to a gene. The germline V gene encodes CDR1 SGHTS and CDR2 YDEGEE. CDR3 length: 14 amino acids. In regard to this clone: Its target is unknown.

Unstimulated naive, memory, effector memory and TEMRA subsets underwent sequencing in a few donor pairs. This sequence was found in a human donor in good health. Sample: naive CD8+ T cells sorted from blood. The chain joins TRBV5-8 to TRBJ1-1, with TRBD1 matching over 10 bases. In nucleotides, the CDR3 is TGTGCCAGCAGCCTAGGGACAGGGGAGGCTGAAGCTTTCTTT. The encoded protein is CASSLGTGEAEAFF.